This TCR beta chain was identified in a study of blood T cell repertoires in COVID-19. This CDR3 spans 13 amino acids. Deletions cut 2 bases from V and 9 bases from J, with 11 bases between. Per the germline V gene, CDR1 is MNHEY and CDR2 is SVGAGI. Profiled with immunoSEQ multiplex PCR; TCRdb holds only in-frame clones, not every one. The sample lists 490,000 or so clones, approximately 86% seen once, with roughly 8.5% in the top ten. Everyone who took part was roughly 18 to 89 years old, and they came from about two dozen US areas. The V gene is TRBV6-5, the J gene TRBJ2-4; D perhaps matches TRBD2 (6 bases). The receptor comes from a woman aged 55-70 years who had recovered from COVID-19. Input material: PBMCs or T cells enriched from blood (not recorded which). The CDR3 DNA reads TGTGCCAGCAGTTACGTCCAGGGAGGCATTCAGTACTTC. Protein sequence: CASSYVQGGIQYF.